This T cell receptor beta chain is drawn from a study of T cells after yellow fever vaccination. This clonotype was detected only a few times. Its antigen remains unknown. Germline loops: CDR1 ENHRY, CDR2 SYGVKD. The ends lost 7 bases at V and 6 bases at J; junction bases unmatched: 7. The CDR3 runs to 14 residues. For TCR, cDNA came from 5'RACE template switching, which added a universal primer site and UMIs. Each CDR3 protein is one row after TCRdb ran MiXCR on the 5' RACE reads. The sample records some 560,000 distinct CDR3 sequences, roughly 21% being singletons. Study-level results: One caveat is that FACS-sorted repertoires could contain abundant clonotypes contaminating from the bulk population.

The TCR comes from a young man who received the YFV17D yellow fever vaccine. The rearrangement links TRBV10-3 to TRBJ2-7; TRBD2 aligns across 12 bases. The source material was PBMCs, sampled 15 days after the yellow fever booster vaccination. CDR3 sequence: CAITRLAGDFEQYF. In nucleotides, the CDR3 is TGTGCCATCACCAGACTAGCGGGAGATTTCGAGCAGTACTTC.